A single sample is the source of the 8 T cell receptor beta chains below, sequenced in a study of tumor and adjacent non-tumor tissue in lung cancer (dated by TCRdb to 2016 to 2019). The library was prepared using multiplex PCR. The reads were generated on an Illumina HiSeq 2500. TCRbeta libraries were built by three rounds of nested PCR using primers (Table S4), following protocols modified from ARM-PCR. TCRdb cleaned the public reads at Q25 with fastp, built clones with MiXCR and kept in-frame beta chains. Each CDR3 protein gets just one entry, which takes the most common genes and DNA from the rows behind it. Present in this sample are 90,000 to 100,000 distinct CDR3 sequences, more than 80% of which were seen just once. Of the sample, around 30% falls within the top ten clones. Bulk unsorted tissue served as the source for RNA extraction, and RNA quality was assessed using a NanoDrop ND-1000 and an Agilent 2100. For the normal lung samples, distant non-tumor tissue was collected more than 3 cm away from the tumor edge.

Sequenced input: distant non-tumor lung tissue. The receptors were gathered from a man aged 60-69 years with small cell lung cancer.

For this clonotype: A read error is likely, as this CDR3 ends without the conserved phenylalanine or tryptophan. The chain uses TRBV5-4 and TRBJ2-7; TRBD1 is a possible D gene (6 bases). CDR1 SGHNT and CDR2 YYREEE come from the germline V gene (reference sequence). This CDR3 spans 13 amino acids. Trimming pared 6 bases from V and 5 bases from J, leaving 15 bases between. The chain's CDR3 is CASNNRVFNEQYL. For the CDR3, the DNA is TGTGCCAGCAACAACAGGGTTTTCAACGAGCAGTACTTA.

The chain combines TRBV4-2 with TRBJ2-2; D perhaps matches TRBD2 (5 bases). Trimming shortened V by 10 bases and J by 8 bases, and 23 bases separated the two germline ends. There are 15 residues in the CDR3. The germline V gene encodes CDR1 LGHNA and CDR2 YNFKEQ. Written as DNA, the CDR3 is TGTGCCAACAAACTAGTGGGAGATGATGGTGGGGAGCTGTTTTTT. This translates into CANKLVGDDGGELFF.

The chain couples TRBV19 to TRBJ2-5; 7 positions agree with TRBD1. Trimming removed 1 base from V and 5 bases from J; junction bases left unmatched: 10. Germline V lookup: CDR1 LNHDA, CDR2 SQIVND (reference sequence). This CDR3 has 16 residues. The CDR3 DNA follows: TGTGCCAGTAGTATAGGGTCGACAGGGTTGGTGGAGACCCAGTACTTC. Residues: CASSIGSTGLVETQYF. Filled out from reference TRBV19 and TRBJ2-5, the complete variable domain reads DGGITQSPKYLFRKEGQNVTLSCEQNLNHDAMYWYRQDPGQGLRLIYYSQIVNDFQKGDIAEGYSVSREKKESFPLTVTSAQKNPTAFYLCASSIGSTGLVETQYFGPGTRLLVL.

This chain connects TRBV6-5 to TRBJ2-2; 7 nucleotides agree with TRBD1. The CDR3 has 18 amino acids. Germline loops: CDR1 MNHEY, CDR2 SVGAGI. In nucleotides, the CDR3 is TGTGATAGCAGTTACTCTTACCGGGACAGAAGAAACACCGGGGAGCTGTTTTTT. This encodes CDSSYSYRDRRNTGELFF.

For this clonotype: One end of the junction is discordant with germline, which a read error may explain. The rearrangement links TRBV11-2 to TRBJ2-3; D remains unclear. CDR1 is SGHAT and CDR2 is FQNNGV in the germline V gene. The CDR3 runs to 14 residues. This chain's CDR3 is CASSLNFLSEAQYF. The CDR3 DNA follows: TGTGCCAGCAGCTTAAATTTTCTCAGTGAAGCGCAGTATTTC.

The chain has TRBV6-1 and TRBJ2-3; tentatively, D is TRBD2 (6 bases). This CDR3 comprises 18 residues. Looked up from germline, CDR1 is MNHNS and CDR2 is SASEGT. V lost 6 bases and J lost 11, with 33 bases in between. This CDR3 is CASSSIVAGLLGSVQQYF. CDR3 sequence (DNA): TGTGCCAGCAGCTCCATAGTGGCGGGACTCTTGGGCTCGGTGCAGCAGTATTTT.

A remark on this clonotype: A single base separates this from a much larger clone, so it may be a read error. V is TRBV20-1 and J is TRBJ2-3, with 10 nucleotides matching TRBD2. Germline CDR1 is DFQATT and CDR2 is SNEGSKA (reference sequence). This CDR3 comprises 16 residues. The trim removed 3 bases at V and 3 bases at J, leaving 9 bases unmatched. The CDR3 bases are TGCAGTGCTAGGGGACTAGCGACTGATAGGACAGATACGCAGTATTTT. This translates into CSARGLATDRTDTQYF.

This clonotype was found many times. The chain has TRBV6-2 or TRBV6-3 and TRBJ2-7, with D perhaps TRBD2 (6 bases). The germline V and J ends were trimmed by 8 bases and 4 bases, with 12 bases remaining between them. The CDR3 covers 12 residues. CDR1 and CDR2 from the germline V gene are MNHEY and SVGEGT. Here the CDR3 reads CASGLSGYEQYF. The CDR3 region has the DNA TGTGCCAGCGGACTATCGGGTTACGAGCAGTACTTC.